A single T cell receptor (beta chain) is shown here with its context. Its antigen is undetermined. The data were obtained in a study of T-cell memory formation after mild COVID-19. Looking at the study overall: Clustering of TCRs was largely donor specific. Study findings and constraints: Contracting clones from day 15 to 85 had balanced CD4/CD8; later expanders favoured CD4+. Cross-reactive memory appears to have joined, as suggested by some responding clones showing up in pre-infection memory.

TCRdb recomputed calls from the 5' RACE reads with MiXCR, one row per CDR3 protein. The table lists approximately 190,000 distinct CDR3 sequences, 15% to 20% of them singletons, with approximately 2.4% in the top ten. The CDR3 is 14 amino acids. V was clipped by 6 bases and J by 5 bases, with 13 bases between them. CDR1 and CDR2 from the germline V gene are LNHDA and SQIVND (reference sequence). The source is an adult woman who had mild COVID-19 (a few samples of this study predate the infection). Cell type and time point are not known. This chain links TRBV19 with TRBJ2-2; tentative D call: TRBD1 (8 bases). Material for sequencing was PBMCs or a T cell subset sorted from them (not recorded which). Here the CDR3 reads CASREQGGTGELFF. CDR3 sequence (DNA): TGTGCCAGTAGGGAACAGGGGGGGACCGGGGAGCTGTTTTTT.